This T cell receptor beta chain was captured by sequencing in a study of regulatory T cells in long-lasting Graves disease. Study details: Over 5 years on antithyroid drugs plus positive TSH receptor antibodies marked Graves' disease as persistent.

Time point described: persistent/refractory GD, antithyroid drugs over 5 years with positive TRAb. RNA from PBMCs was the source of the TCR library. The sample holds one count of this clonotype. Its cognate antigen is unknown. Between the trimmed V and J ends, which lost 8 bases and 3 bases, there was a span of 17 bases. Germline loops: CDR1 MNHNS, CDR2 SASEGT. CDR3 length: 15 amino acids. Study-level points and caveats: Favored gene segments in persistent disease were TRBV28, TRBJ1-2 and TRBJ2-5. Thyroid tissue went unstudied; only peripheral blood was examined.

Construction of TCR beta libraries relied on iRepertoire HTBI primers and on Arm-PCR targeting CDR3 regions. TCRdb recomputed calls from the multiplex PCR reads with MiXCR, one row per CDR3 protein. The top ten hold under 50% of the sample, which has about 660,000 distinct CDR3 sequences, 25% to 30% seen once. The chain uses TRBV6-1 and TRBJ1-5, with D unclear. This TCR came from a female donor with Graves disease. Material: peripheral blood mononuclear cells (PBMCs), obtained when the disease was refractory, from a patient treated with antithyroid drugs. Written as DNA, the CDR3 is TGTGCCAGCGGCTCTGAGAGGGTTCCCAATCAGCCCCAGCATTTT. Its protein product is CASGSERVPNQPQHF.